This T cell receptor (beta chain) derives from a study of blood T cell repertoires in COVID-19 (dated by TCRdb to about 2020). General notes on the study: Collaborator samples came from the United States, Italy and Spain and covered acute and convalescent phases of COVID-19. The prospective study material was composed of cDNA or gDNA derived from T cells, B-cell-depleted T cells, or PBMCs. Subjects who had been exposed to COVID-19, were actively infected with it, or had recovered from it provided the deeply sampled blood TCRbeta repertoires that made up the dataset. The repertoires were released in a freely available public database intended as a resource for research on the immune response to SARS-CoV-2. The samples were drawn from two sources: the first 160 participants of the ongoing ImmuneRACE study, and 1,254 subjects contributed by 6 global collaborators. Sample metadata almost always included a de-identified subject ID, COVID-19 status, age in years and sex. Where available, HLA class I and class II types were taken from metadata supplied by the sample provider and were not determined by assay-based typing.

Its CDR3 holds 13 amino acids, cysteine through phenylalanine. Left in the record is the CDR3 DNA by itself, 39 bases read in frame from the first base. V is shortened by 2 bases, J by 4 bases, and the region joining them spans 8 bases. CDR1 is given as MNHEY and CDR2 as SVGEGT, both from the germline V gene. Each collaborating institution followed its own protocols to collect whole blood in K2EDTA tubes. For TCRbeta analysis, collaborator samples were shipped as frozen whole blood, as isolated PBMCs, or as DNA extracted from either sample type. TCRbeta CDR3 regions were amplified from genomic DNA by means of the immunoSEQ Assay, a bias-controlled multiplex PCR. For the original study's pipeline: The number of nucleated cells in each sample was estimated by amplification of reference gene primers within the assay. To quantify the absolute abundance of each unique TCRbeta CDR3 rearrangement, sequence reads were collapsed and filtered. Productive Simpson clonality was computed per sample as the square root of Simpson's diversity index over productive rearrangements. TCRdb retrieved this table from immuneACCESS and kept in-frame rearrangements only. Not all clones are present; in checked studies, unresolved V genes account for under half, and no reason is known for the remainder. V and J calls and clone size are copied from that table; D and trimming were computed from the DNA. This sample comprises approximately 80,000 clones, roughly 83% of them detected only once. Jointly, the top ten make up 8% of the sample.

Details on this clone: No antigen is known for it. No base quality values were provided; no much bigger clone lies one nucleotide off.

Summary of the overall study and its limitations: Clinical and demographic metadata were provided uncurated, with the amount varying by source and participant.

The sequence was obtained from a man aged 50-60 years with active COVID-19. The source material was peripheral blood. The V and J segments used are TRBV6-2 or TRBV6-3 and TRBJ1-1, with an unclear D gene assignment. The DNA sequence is TGTGCCAGCAGTTACACGAGTCGCACTGAAGCTTTCTTT. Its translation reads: CASSYTSRTEAFF.